Given below is one TCR beta chain in context. CDR1 GTSNPN and CDR2 SVGIG come from the germline V gene (reference sequence). This CDR3 region has 16 residues. Trimming pared 2 bases from V and 7 bases from J, leaving 23 bases between. The sample is drawn from a study of shared clonotypes between healthy human individuals. Here immunoSEQ multiplex PCR was the method, and the copy in TCRdb shows in-frame clones only, minus some. The sample includes about 2 million clones, 90% to 95% of them seen just once. This clonotype was sampled from a man between 18 and 35 years old in good health. V gene TRBV30 combines with J gene TRBJ1-2, with TRBD1 as a possible D gene (5 bases). The source material was naive CD4+ T cells sorted from blood. Subset: CD45RA+ positively selected. Here the CDR3 reads CAWSRSGPPAYGGYTF. The CDR3, as DNA: TGTGCCTGGAGTAGGTCAGGGCCTCCCGCTTATGGTGGCTACACCTTC.